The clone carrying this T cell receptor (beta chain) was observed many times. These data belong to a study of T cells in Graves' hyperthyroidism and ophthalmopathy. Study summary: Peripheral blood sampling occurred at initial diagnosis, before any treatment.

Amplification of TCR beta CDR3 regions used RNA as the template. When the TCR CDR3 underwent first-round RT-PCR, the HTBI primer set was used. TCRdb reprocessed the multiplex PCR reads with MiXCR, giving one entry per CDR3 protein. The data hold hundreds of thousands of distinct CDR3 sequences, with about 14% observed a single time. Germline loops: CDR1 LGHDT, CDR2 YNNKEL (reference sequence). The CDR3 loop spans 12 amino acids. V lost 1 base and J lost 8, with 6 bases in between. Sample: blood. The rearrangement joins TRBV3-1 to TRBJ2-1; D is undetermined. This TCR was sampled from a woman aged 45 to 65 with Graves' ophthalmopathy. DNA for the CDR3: TGTGCCAGCAGCCAAGTTAGGGATGAGCAGTTCTTC. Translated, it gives CASSQVRDEQFF.